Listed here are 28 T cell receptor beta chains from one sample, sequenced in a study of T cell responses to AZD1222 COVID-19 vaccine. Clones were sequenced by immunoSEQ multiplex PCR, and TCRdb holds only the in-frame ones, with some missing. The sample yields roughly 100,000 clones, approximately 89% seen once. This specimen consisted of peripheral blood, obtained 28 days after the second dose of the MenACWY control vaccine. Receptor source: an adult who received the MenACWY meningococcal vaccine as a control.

CDR3 in amino acids: CASCQGAFTTNEKLFF. The CDR3 coding sequence is TGTGCCAGCTGTCAGGGCGCCTTCACAACTAATGAAAAACTGTTTTTT. The V gene is TRBV7-8, the J gene TRBJ1-4; possibly TRBD1 for D (5 bases). The CDR3 length is 16 residues. V lost 8 bases to trimming and J lost 0 bases, with 16 bases between them. In germline, CDR1 is SGHVS, CDR2 FQNEAQ. The whole variable domain, remainder taken from reference TRBV7-8 and TRBJ1-4, is GAGVSQSPRYKVAKRGQDVALRCDPISGHVSLFWYQQALGQGPEFLTYFQNEAQLDKSGLPSDRFFAERPEGSVSTLKIQRTQQEDSAVYLCASCQGAFTTNEKLFFGSGTQLSVL.

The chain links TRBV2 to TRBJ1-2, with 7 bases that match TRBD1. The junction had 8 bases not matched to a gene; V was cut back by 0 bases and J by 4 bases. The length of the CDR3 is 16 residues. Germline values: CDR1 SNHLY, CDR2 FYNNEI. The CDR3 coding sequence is TGTGCCAGCAGTGAAGCAGGTACAGGGGTCGGCTATGGCTACACCTTC. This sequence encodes CASSEAGTGVGYGYTF.

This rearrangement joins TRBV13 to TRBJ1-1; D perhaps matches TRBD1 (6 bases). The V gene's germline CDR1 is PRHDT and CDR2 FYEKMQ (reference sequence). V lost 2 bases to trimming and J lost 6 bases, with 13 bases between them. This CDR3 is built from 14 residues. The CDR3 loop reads CASSLTWNRAEAFF. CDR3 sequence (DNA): TGTGCCAGCAGCTTAACCTGGAACAGGGCTGAAGCTTTCTTT.

The CDR3 is CASSLGPGGYEQYF. CDR3 coding DNA: TGTGCCAGCAGCTTGGGTCCAGGGGGGTACGAGCAGTACTTC. The chain links TRBV5-6 to TRBJ2-7; D may be TRBD1 (7 bases). The germline V gene has CDR1 SGHDT and CDR2 YYEEEE. The CDR3 spans 14 residues. V shed 0 bases and J shed 4 bases, with 11 bases lying between them.

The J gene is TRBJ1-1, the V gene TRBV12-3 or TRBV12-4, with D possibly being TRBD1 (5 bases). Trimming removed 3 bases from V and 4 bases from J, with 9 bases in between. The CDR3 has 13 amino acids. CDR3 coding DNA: TGTGCCAGCAGTTTGGGACTGGGCACTGAAGCTTTCTTT. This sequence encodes CASSLGLGTEAFF.

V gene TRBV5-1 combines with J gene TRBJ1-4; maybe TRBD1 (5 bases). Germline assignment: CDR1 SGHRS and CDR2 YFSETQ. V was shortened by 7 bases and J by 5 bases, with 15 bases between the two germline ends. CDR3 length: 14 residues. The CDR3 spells CASSPSGQNEKLFF. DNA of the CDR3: TGCGCCAGCTCCCCAAGTGGACAAAATGAAAAACTGTTTTTT.

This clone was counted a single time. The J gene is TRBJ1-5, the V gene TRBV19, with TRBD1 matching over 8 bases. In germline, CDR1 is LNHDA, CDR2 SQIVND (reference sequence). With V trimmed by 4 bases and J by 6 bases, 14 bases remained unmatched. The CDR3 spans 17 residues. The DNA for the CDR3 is TGTGCCAGTAGTACCCCCCCCGGGACAGGATCGAGTCAGCCCCAGCATTTT. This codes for CASSTPPGTGSSQPQHF. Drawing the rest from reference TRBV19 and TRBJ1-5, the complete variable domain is DGGITQSPKYLFRKEGQNVTLSCEQNLNHDAMYWYRQDPGQGLRLIYYSQIVNDFQKGDIAEGYSVSREKKESFPLTVTSAQKNPTAFYLCASSTPPGTGSSQPQHFGDGTRLSIL.

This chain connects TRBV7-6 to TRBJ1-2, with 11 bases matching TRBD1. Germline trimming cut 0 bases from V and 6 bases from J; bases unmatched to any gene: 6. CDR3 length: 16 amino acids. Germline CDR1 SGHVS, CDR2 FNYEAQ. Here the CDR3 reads CASSLAIGQGADGYTF. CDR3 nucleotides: TGTGCCAGCAGCTTAGCGATTGGACAGGGGGCGGATGGCTACACCTTC.

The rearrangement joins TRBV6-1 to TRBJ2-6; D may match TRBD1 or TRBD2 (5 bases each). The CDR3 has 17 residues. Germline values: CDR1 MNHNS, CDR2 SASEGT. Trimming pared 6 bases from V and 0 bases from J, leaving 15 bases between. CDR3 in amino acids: CASREPGRPSGANVLTF. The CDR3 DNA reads TGTGCCAGCAGGGAACCGGGACGGCCCTCTGGGGCCAACGTCCTGACTTTC.

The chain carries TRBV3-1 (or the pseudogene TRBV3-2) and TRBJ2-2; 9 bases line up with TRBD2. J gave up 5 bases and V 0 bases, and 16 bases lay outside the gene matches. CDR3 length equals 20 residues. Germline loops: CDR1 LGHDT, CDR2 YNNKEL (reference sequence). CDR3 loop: CASSQDSGSAGGQRTGELFF. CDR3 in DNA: TGTGCCAGCAGCCAAGATTCCGGTTCCGCGGGGGGGCAGAGGACCGGGGAGCTGTTTTTT.

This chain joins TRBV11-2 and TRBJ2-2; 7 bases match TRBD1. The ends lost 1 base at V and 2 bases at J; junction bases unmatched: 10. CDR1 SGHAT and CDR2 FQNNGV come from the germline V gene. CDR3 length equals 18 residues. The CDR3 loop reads CASSLGRMTGKNTGELFF. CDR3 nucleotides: TGTGCCAGCAGCTTAGGCAGAATGACAGGGAAAAACACCGGGGAGCTGTTTTTT.

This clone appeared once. For the CDR3, the DNA is TGTGCCAGCAGCAAGACAGGGCTTAATGAAAAACTGTTTTTT. Protein sequence: CASSKTGLNEKLFF. The chain has TRBV7-9 and TRBJ1-4; TRBD1 matches at 7 bases. J gave up 4 bases and V 5 bases, and 4 bases lay outside the gene matches. Germline lookup yields CDR1 SEHNR and CDR2 FQNEAQ (reference sequence). CDR3 length: 14 amino acids.

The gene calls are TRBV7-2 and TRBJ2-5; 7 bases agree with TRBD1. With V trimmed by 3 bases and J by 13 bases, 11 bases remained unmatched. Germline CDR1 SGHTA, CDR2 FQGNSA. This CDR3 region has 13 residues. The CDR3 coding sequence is TGTGCCAGCAGCTTGGACAGGTCGTCTGCTCGGTACTTC. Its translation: CASSLDRSSARYF.

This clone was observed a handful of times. The CDR3 DNA reads TGTGCCAGCAGCCCCGGGGGGGCCACCTTGAACACTGAAGCTTTCTTT. It translates to CASSPGGATLNTEAFF. The chain carries TRBV6-2 or TRBV6-3 and TRBJ1-1; TRBD1 might be the D (6 bases). CDR3 length equals 16 residues. The germline V gene encodes CDR1 MNHEY and CDR2 SVGEGT. V was trimmed by 6 bases and J by 0 bases, leaving 17 bases between them.

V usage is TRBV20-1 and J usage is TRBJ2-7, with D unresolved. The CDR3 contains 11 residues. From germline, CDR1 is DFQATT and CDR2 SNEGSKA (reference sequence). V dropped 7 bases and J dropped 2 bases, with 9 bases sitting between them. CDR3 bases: TGCAGTGAGAGTGAGGCCTACGAGCAGTACTTC. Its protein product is CSESEAYEQYF.

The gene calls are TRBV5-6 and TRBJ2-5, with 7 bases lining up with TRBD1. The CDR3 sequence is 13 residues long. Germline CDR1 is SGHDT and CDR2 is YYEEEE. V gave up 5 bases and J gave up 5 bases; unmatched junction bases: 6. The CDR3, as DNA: TGTGCCAGCAGATATGACAGGGAGGAGACCCAGTACTTC. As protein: CASRYDREETQYF.

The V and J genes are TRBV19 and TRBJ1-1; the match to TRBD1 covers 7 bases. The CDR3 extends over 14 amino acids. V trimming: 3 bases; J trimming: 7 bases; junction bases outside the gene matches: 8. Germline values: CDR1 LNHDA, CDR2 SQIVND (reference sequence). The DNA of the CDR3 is TGTGCCAGTAGTATGACGACAGGGAGTGATGAAGCTTTCTTT. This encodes CASSMTTGSDEAFF.

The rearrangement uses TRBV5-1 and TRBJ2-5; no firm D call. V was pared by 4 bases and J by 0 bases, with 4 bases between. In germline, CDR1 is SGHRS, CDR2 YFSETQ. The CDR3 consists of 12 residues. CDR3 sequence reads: CASSPDQETQYF. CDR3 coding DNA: TGCGCCAGCAGCCCTGACCAAGAGACCCAGTACTTC.

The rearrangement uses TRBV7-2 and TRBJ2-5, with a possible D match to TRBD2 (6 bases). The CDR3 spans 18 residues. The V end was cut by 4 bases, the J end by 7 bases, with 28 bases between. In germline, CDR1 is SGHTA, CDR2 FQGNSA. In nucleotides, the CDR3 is TGTGCCAGCAGCTCAGGGTTAGGCGGGGCCCTACCCCGAGGGACCCAGTACTTC. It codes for CASSSGLGGALPRGTQYF. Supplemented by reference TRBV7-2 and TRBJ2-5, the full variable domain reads GAGVSQSPSNKVTEKGKDVELRCDPISGHTALYWYRQSLGQGLEFLIYFQGNSAPDKSGLPSDRFSAERTGGSVSTLTIQRTQQEDSAVYLCASSSGLGGALPRGTQYFGPGTRLLVL.

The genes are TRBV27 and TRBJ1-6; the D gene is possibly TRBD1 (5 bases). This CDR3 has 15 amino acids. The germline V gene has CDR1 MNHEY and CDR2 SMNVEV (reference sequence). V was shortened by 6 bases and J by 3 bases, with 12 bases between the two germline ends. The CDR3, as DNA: TGTGCCAGCAGCCTCGGGGGAAACTATAATTCACCCCTCCACTTT. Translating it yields CASSLGGNYNSPLHF.

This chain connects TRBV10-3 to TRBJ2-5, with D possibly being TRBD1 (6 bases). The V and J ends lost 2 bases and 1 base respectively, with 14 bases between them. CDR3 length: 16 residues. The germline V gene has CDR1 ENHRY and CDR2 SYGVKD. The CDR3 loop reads CAISEPARGAQETQYF. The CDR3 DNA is TGTGCCATCAGTGAGCCGGCCAGGGGAGCCCAAGAGACCCAGTACTTC.

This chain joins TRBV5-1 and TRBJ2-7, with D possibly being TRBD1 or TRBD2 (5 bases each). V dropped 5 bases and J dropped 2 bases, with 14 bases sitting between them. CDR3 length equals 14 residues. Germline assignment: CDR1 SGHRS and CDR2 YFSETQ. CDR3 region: CASRLRDGPYEQYF. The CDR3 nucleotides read TGCGCCAGCAGGTTACGGGACGGTCCCTACGAGCAGTACTTC. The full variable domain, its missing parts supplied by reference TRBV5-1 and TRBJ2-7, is KAGVTQTPRYLIKTRGQQVTLSCSPISGHRSVSWYQQTPGQGLQFLFEYFSETQRNKGNFPGRFSGRQFSNSRSEMNVSTLELGDSALYLCASRLRDGPYEQYFGPGTRLTVT.

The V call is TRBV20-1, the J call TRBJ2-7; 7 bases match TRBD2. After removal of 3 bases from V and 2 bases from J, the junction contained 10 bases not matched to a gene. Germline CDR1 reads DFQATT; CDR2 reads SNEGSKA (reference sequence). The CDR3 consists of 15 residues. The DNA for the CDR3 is TGCAGTGCTAGTGGAAGCGGGGAGACGACCTACGAGCAGTACTTC. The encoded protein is CSASGSGETTYEQYF.

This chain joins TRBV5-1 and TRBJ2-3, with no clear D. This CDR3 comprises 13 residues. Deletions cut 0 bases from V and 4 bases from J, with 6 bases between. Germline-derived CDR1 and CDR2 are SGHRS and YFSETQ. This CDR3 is CASSLGASDTQYF. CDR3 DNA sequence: TGCGCCAGCAGCTTGGGAGCCTCAGATACGCAGTATTTT.

The CDR3 bases are TGTGCCAGCAGCAAACAGGGGGCTGGAAACACCATATATTTT. This gives the protein CASSKQGAGNTIYF. The chain is built from TRBV14 and TRBJ1-3; TRBD1 aligns across 8 bases. The CDR3 extends over 14 amino acids. Germline CDR1 reads SGHDN; CDR2 reads FVKESK. J lost 2 bases, V lost 5 bases, and 2 bases had no gene match.

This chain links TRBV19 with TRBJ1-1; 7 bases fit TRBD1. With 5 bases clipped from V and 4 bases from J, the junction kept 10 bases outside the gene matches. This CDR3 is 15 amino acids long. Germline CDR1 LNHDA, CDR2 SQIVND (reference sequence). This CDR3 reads CASSLPRGGGTEAFF. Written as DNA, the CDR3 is TGTGCCAGTAGTCTCCCCAGGGGGGGAGGCACTGAAGCTTTCTTT.

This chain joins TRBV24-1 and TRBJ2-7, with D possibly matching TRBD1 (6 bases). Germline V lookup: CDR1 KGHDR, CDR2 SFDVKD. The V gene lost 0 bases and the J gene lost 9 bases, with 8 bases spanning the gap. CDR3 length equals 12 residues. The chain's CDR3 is CATSDLQGWQYF. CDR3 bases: TGTGCCACCAGTGATTTGCAGGGGTGGCAGTACTTC.

The DNA for the CDR3 is TGTGCCAGCAGCGTAGCTCCCGACCGTGAAGCTTTCTTT. Translation gives CASSVAPDREAFF. The chain links TRBV9 to TRBJ1-1; D remains unclear. With 0 bases removed from V and 7 bases from J, the gap between germline ends came to 10 bases. The CDR3 spans 13 residues. Germline V CDR1 and CDR2: SGDLS, YYNGEE.